Shown below are 13 T cell receptor beta chains from a single sample sequenced in a study of T cell responses to AZD1222 COVID-19 vaccine. Clones were read by immunoSEQ multiplex PCR, and TCRdb kept only the in-frame ones, dropping some. The sample holds approximately 200,000 clones; approximately 90% are singletons and the top ten take 3% to 3.5%. The sample in question was peripheral blood, obtained 28 days after the second AZD1222 dose. These receptor sequences come from an adult who received the AZD1222 COVID-19 vaccine.

This clone was observed once. The rearrangement joins TRBV6-5 to TRBJ1-5; the match to TRBD1 covers 7 bases. The length of the CDR3 is 15 residues. CDR1 is MNHEY and CDR2 is SVGAGI in the germline V gene. V trimming: 8 bases; J trimming: 6 bases; junction bases outside the gene matches: 13. The CDR3 DNA sequence: TGTGCCAGCGGCCGTACAGGGGATGGGGTTCAGCCCCAGCATTTT. Translation gives CASGRTGDGVQPQHF.

The rearrangement links TRBV14 to TRBJ2-2; D call uncertain. From germline, CDR1 is SGHDN and CDR2 FVKESK. The CDR3 is 18 residues long. V lost 1 base, J lost 0 bases, and 15 bases lay in between. CDR3 DNA: TGTGCCAGCAGCCAAGTCATCAGCCAGCCCTCGAACACCGGGGAGCTGTTTTTT. Encoded protein: CASSQVISQPSNTGELFF.

This clone was seen once. This chain uses TRBV7-9 with TRBJ2-3; D may be TRBD2 (5 bases). The CDR3 has 16 residues. The ends were cut back, 4 bases at V and 0 bases at J, with 14 bases in the middle. Germline loops: CDR1 SEHNR, CDR2 FQNEAQ (reference sequence). The CDR3 region is CASSSAAASSTDTQYF. The CDR3 DNA reads as TGTGCCAGCAGCTCGGCAGCGGCCTCTAGCACAGATACGCAGTATTTT.

The rearrangement uses TRBV5-6 and TRBJ1-2; D gene unclear. Germline V gene data show CDR1 as SGHDT and CDR2 as YYEEEE. The CDR3 is 15 amino acids. V lost 0 bases to trimming and J lost 0 bases, with 9 bases between them. For the CDR3, the DNA is TGTGCCAGCAGCTTGGGACCGATCACTAACTATGGCTACACCTTC. Translating it yields CASSLGPITNYGYTF. Drawing the rest from reference TRBV5-6 and TRBJ1-2, the complete variable domain is DAGVTQSPTHLIKTRGQQVTLRCSPKSGHDTVSWYQQALGQGPQFIFQYYEEEERQRGNFPDRFSGHQFPNYSSELNVNALLLGDSALYLCASSLGPITNYGYTFGSGTRLTVV.

The chain carries TRBV7-3 and TRBJ2-1; TRBD2 matches at 7 bases. With 5 bases clipped from V and 10 bases from J, the junction kept 14 bases outside the gene matches. Germline-derived CDR1 and CDR2 are SGHTA and FQGTGA. This CDR3 contains 15 residues. CDR3 DNA: TGTGCCAGCAGCCCCTCCGGGGGAGGGCATTGGGAGCAGTTCTTC. This codes for CASSPSGGGHWEQFF.

A single count supports this clone. The CDR3 is CASSPSRSLNTEAFF. For the CDR3, the DNA is TGTGCCAGCAGCCCCTCGCGGTCGTTGAACACTGAAGCTTTCTTT. This rearrangement joins TRBV7-3 to TRBJ1-1; D is unresolved. With 5 bases removed from V and 0 bases from J, the gap between germline ends came to 13 bases. This CDR3 contains 15 residues. Germline lookup yields CDR1 SGHTA and CDR2 FQGTGA.

The V call is TRBV3-1 (or the pseudogene TRBV3-2), the J call TRBJ2-6; D is possibly TRBD2 (7 bases). CDR3 length equals 16 residues. Trimming pared 11 bases from V and 3 bases from J, leaving 20 bases between. CDR1 and CDR2 (germline): LGHDT, YNNKEL (reference sequence). CDR3 region: CAAARGGGRGANVLTF. The CDR3 DNA follows: TGTGCCGCCGCCAGAGGGGGGGGGCGTGGGGCCAACGTCCTGACTTTC.

V gene TRBV5-8 combines with J gene TRBJ1-2, with D tentatively TRBD1 (5 bases). Germline CDR1 SGHTS, CDR2 YDEGEE. The CDR3 extends over 14 amino acids. V gave up 1 base and J gave up 2 bases, with 9 bases separating them. DNA for the CDR3: TGTGCCAGCAGCTTGAGAGGGGAAAACTATGGCTACACCTTC. It translates to CASSLRGENYGYTF.

The chain uses TRBV5-4 and TRBJ2-1; D may be TRBD1 or TRBD2 (6 bases each). V lost 0 bases, J lost 6 bases, and 16 bases lay in between. The CDR3 is 16 amino acids. The germline V gene encodes CDR1 SGHNT and CDR2 YYREEE (reference sequence). The CDR3 loop reads CASSLGGGLAGNEQFF. The CDR3 DNA is TGTGCCAGCAGCTTGGGTGGGGGGCTAGCTGGCAATGAGCAGTTCTTC. Looking up the rest from reference TRBV5-4 and TRBJ2-1 gives the full variable domain: ETGVTQSPTHLIKTRGQQVTLRCSSQSGHNTVSWYQQALGQGPQFIFQYYREEENGRGNFPPRFSGLQFPNYSSELNVNALELDDSALYLCASSLGGGLAGNEQFFGPGTRLTVL.

This chain links TRBV30 with TRBJ2-3; the match to TRBD2 covers 9 bases. This CDR3 contains 16 residues. The germline CDR1 and CDR2 sequences are GTSNPN and SVGIG (reference sequence). Trimming at V came to 3 bases and at J to 6 bases, leaving 13 bases not matched to a gene. For the CDR3, the DNA is TGTGCCTGGAGACCACCGGGACTAGCAATGACGGATACGCAGTATTTT. Translated: CAWRPPGLAMTDTQYF.

In this sample, this clone turned up a few times. The rearrangement links TRBV3-1 (or the pseudogene TRBV3-2) to TRBJ1-6, with D uncertain. The V gene lost 3 bases and the J gene lost 8 bases, with 8 bases spanning the gap. CDR3 length: 13 amino acids. Germline V CDR1 and CDR2: LGHDT, YNNKEL (reference sequence). The CDR3 DNA reads as TGTGCCAGCAGCCAGGGGATGGATTCACCCCTCCACTTT. It codes for CASSQGMDSPLHF.

Comment on this clone: Other DNA sequences in this specimen translate into the identical CDR3. The chain joins TRBV20-1 to TRBJ2-5, with D possibly TRBD2 on 5 matching bases. Germline V CDR1 and CDR2: DFQATT, SNEGSKA (reference sequence). Trimming took off 6 bases at V and 5 bases at J, with 7 bases between the two ends. This CDR3 is 10 amino acids long. The DNA for the CDR3 is TGCAGTGCCCGGAGGGAGACCCAGTACTTC. This translates into CSARRETQYF.

The V call is TRBV24-1, the J call TRBJ1-4; 7 bases fit TRBD1. V lost 3 bases to trimming and J lost 0 bases; unmatched junction nucleotides: 3. From germline, CDR1 is KGHDR and CDR2 SFDVKD. The CDR3 has 16 amino acids. CDR3 DNA: TGTGCCACCAGTGATGGGACAGCTACAACTAATGAAAAACTGTTTTTT. Translation gives CATSDGTATTNEKLFF.